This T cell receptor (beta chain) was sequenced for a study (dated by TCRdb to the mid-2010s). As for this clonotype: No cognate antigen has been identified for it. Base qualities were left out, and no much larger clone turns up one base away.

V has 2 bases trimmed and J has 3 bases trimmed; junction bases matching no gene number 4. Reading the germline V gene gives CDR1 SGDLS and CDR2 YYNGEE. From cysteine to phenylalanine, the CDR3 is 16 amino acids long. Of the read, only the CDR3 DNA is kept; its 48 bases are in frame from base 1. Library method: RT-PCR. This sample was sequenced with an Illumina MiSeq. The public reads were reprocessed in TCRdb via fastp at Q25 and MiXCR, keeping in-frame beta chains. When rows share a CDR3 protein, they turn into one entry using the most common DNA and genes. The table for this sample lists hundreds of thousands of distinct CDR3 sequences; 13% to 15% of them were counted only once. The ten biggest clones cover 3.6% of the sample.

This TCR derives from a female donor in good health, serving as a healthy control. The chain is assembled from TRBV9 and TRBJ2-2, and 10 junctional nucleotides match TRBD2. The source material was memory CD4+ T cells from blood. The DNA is TGTGCCAGCAGCGTCACTAGCGGGATTTACACCGGGGAGCTGTTTTTT. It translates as CASSVTSGIYTGELFF.